The entry below describes one T cell receptor beta chain. The CDR3 length is 14 residues. From germline, CDR1 is SGHDT and CDR2 YYEEEE. The V segment lost 0 bases and the J segment 7 bases; nucleotides outside the gene matches: 6. Assay used: immunoSEQ multiplex PCR; TCRdb lists only in-frame clones, some missing. This sample has around 260,000 clones, with more than 85% found just once. The source of the sample is a study of blood T cell repertoires in COVID-19. The wider study: PBMCs, B-cell-depleted T cells, or T cells provided the cDNA or gDNA that made up the material.

This receptor was obtained from a person under 35 with COVID-19, enrolled during active disease. The chain joins TRBV5-6 to TRBJ1-2; TRBD1 matches at 7 bases. Input material: peripheral blood. The CDR3 DNA reads as TGTGCCAGCAGCTTGGTAGGGGCAGGGGGTGGCTACACCTTC. Its translation is CASSLVGAGGGYTF.